This TCR beta chain emerged from a study of radiotherapy plus CTLA-4 blockade in lung cancer. TCRdb keeps only in-frame clones here, not all; method: immunoSEQ multiplex PCR. The table shows 77,000 or so clones, with over 65% occurring only once. Focal radiation with ipilimumab CTLA-4 blockade was given to patients with chemo-refractory metastatic non-small-cell lung cancer. From germline, CDR1 is SGHDN and CDR2 FVKESK. The CDR3 length is 14 residues. Study outcomes and limitations: Once radiotherapy plus ipilimumab had been given, TCR clones derived from tumor expanded in blood.

A note on this clone: What it recognizes is unknown.

Here the sequenced sample was peripheral blood, taken from a patient treated with radiotherapy plus ipilimumab. This receptor was identified in a human donor with non-small cell lung cancer whose response to radiotherapy plus ipilimumab could not be evaluated. This rearrangement joins TRBV14 to TRBJ2-5, with a possible D match to TRBD2 (5 bases). With the DNA end fitting TRBJ2-7 better, the J assignment may be wrong. CDR3 residues: CASSQGTGTYEQYF. For the CDR3, the DNA is TGTGCCAGCAGCCAAGGGACTGGCACCTACGAGCAGTACTTC.